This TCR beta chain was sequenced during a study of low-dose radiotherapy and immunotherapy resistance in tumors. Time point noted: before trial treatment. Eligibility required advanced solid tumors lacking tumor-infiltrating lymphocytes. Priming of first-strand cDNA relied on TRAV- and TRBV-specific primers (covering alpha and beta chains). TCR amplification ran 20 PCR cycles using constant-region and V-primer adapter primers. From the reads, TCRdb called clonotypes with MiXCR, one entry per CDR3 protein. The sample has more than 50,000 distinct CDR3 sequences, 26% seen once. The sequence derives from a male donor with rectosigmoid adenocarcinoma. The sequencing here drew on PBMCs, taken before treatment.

CDR3 coding DNA: TGTGCCAGCAGTGAGTACAGACAGAACACTGAAGCTTTCTTT. Translating it yields CASSEYRQNTEAFF. J is TRBJ1-1 and V is TRBV6-2 or TRBV6-3, with D hard to call. V lost 5 bases and J 1 base, leaving 11 bases between the germline ends. The CDR3 has 14 amino acids. Germline CDR1 is MNHEY and CDR2 is SVGEGT.